One sample yielded the 21 T cell receptor beta chains listed below, sequenced in a study of B cell selection in AIRE deficiency (dated by TCRdb to about 2019). For sorting, conventional CD4 T cells were defined as CD4+CD127+ cells. The library came from the immunoSEQ multiplex PCR assay. TCRdb re-hosts the immuneACCESS table, in-frame sequences only. Its copies lack some clones; in the studies checked, an unresolved V gene accounts for under half of them, and the cause for the rest is not known. The sample table contains about 23,000 clones; only one count was recorded for about 97% of them. The top ten constitute 0.17% of the sample. Sequenced sample: conventional CD4+ T cells sorted from PBMCs. These receptors were taken from a human donor with AIRE deficiency.

The chain is built from TRBV30 and TRBJ2-1, with a tentative D call TRBD1 (7 bases). The V end was cut by 5 bases, the J end by 6 bases, with 20 bases between. Germline loops: CDR1 GTSNPN, CDR2 SVGIG (reference sequence). The CDR3 consists of 15 residues. The CDR3 DNA reads as TGTGCCTGGGTGGGAGGACAGGTGCCCTCCAATGAGCAGTTCTTC. It specifies CAWVGGQVPSNEQFF.

V gene TRBV9 combines with J gene TRBJ1-3; no definite D call. Looked up from germline, CDR1 is SGDLS and CDR2 is YYNGEE. This CDR3 contains 18 residues. The V end lost 4 bases, the J end lost 0 bases, and 20 bases lay between the germline ends. Here the CDR3 DNA reads TGTGCCAGCAGCCCACAAAGTAATTTGGATCGCTCTGGAAACACCATATATTTT. It translates to CASSPQSNLDRSGNTIYF. The variable domain in full, completed from reference TRBV9 and TRBJ1-3, reads DSGVTQTPKHLITATGQRVTLRCSPRSGDLSVYWYQQSLDQGLQFLIQYYNGEERAKGNILERFSAQQFPDLHSELNLSSLELGDSALYFCASSPQSNLDRSGNTIYFGEGSWLTVV.

The V and J genes are TRBV19 and TRBJ2-3, with 7 bases fitting TRBD2. The CDR3 extends over 16 amino acids. Unmatched junction bases numbered 15, after V lost 8 bases and J lost 4 bases. Germline loops: CDR1 LNHDA, CDR2 SQIVND (reference sequence). The CDR3 nucleotides read TGTGCCAGTTCCTCGGGGGGACTTATTATAGCAGATACGCAGTATTTT. This codes for CASSSGGLIIADTQYF.

The V and J genes are TRBV27 and TRBJ2-1; D is perhaps TRBD2 (6 bases). Trimming pared 2 bases from V and 9 bases from J, leaving 17 bases between. This CDR3 comprises 15 residues. Germline V lookup: CDR1 MNHEY, CDR2 SMNVEV (reference sequence). The CDR3 protein is CASSLGAGWRSEQFF. The CDR3 nucleotides are TGTGCCAGCAGTTTAGGAGCGGGCTGGAGGAGTGAGCAGTTCTTC.

The J gene is TRBJ1-1, the V gene TRBV5-6; D call uncertain. V lost 2 bases and J 0 bases, leaving 8 bases between the germline ends. CDR1 is SGHDT and CDR2 is YYEEEE in the germline V gene. The CDR3 totals 14 residues. The CDR3: CASSFRQVNTEAFF. In nucleotides, the CDR3 is TGTGCCAGCAGCTTCCGACAAGTGAACACTGAAGCTTTCTTT. The whole variable domain, filled in from reference TRBV5-6 and TRBJ1-1, reads DAGVTQSPTHLIKTRGQQVTLRCSPKSGHDTVSWYQQALGQGPQFIFQYYEEEERQRGNFPDRFSGHQFPNYSSELNVNALLLGDSALYLCASSFRQVNTEAFFGQGTRLTVV.

This chain uses TRBV4-1 with TRBJ2-7; 7 nucleotides align to TRBD1. The CDR3 sequence is 15 residues long. From germline, CDR1 is MGHRA and CDR2 YSYEKL. The V segment lost 3 bases and the J segment 0 bases; nucleotides outside the gene matches: 5. DNA of the CDR3: TGCGCCAGCAGCCACTCAGGGGACAGCTCCTACGAGCAGTACTTC. It translates to CASSHSGDSSYEQYF.

V usage is TRBV28 and J usage is TRBJ1-1, with 7 bases that match TRBD1. Germline assignment: CDR1 MDHEN and CDR2 SYDVKM. The junction had 11 bases not matched to a gene; V was cut back by 3 bases and J by 10 bases. The CDR3 covers 14 residues. DNA for the CDR3: TGTGCCAGCAGTTTTCCGACAGGGAATTTTGTAGCTTTCTTT. Amino acid sequence: CASSFPTGNFVAFF.

The genes are TRBV10-3 and TRBJ2-1, with 9 bases aligning to TRBD1. J lost 7 bases, V lost 6 bases, and 7 bases had no gene match. Germline V gene sequence: CDR1 ENHRY, CDR2 SYGVKD. CDR3 length equals 14 residues. The CDR3 spells CAISPGQGRNEQFF. Written as DNA, the CDR3 is TGTGCCATCAGCCCGGGACAGGGTCGGAATGAGCAGTTCTTC.

The chain recombines TRBV10-3 with TRBJ2-7; D is perhaps TRBD1 or TRBD2 (5 bases each). The CDR3 covers 14 residues. The germline V gene has CDR1 ENHRY and CDR2 SYGVKD. Trimming removed 5 bases from V and 6 bases from J, with 17 bases in between. CDR3 residues: CAISRDPQTSEQYF. In DNA form, the CDR3 reads TGTGCCATCAGTCGGGACCCACAAACCTCCGAGCAGTACTTC.

This rearrangement joins TRBV30 to TRBJ2-7; D unclear. V gave up 2 bases and J gave up 13 bases, with 12 bases separating them. The CDR3 length is 10 residues. CDR1 is GTSNPN and CDR2 is SVGIG in the germline V gene (reference sequence). The CDR3 nucleotides read TGTGCCTGGAGTTTGCGGCAGACTTACTTC. It codes for CAWSLRQTYF.

The chain links TRBV30 to TRBJ2-5; D may correspond to TRBD1 or TRBD2 (5 bases each). This CDR3 is 14 amino acids long. Trimming stripped 5 bases from V and 5 bases from J, with 18 bases between. Germline V gives CDR1 GTSNPN, CDR2 SVGIG (reference sequence). This CDR3 reads CAWDSGRPLETQYF. DNA of the CDR3: TGTGCCTGGGATTCGGGACGGCCTTTGGAGACCCAGTACTTC. Variable domain in full (rest from reference TRBV30 and TRBJ2-5): SQTIHQWPATLVQPVGSPLSLECTVEGTSNPNLYWYRQAAGRGLQLLFYSVGIGQISSEVPQNLSASRPQDRQFILSSKKLLLSDSGFYLCAWDSGRPLETQYFGPGTRLLVL.

This chain joins TRBV18 and TRBJ1-2, with TRBD1 matching over 8 bases. V dropped 3 bases and J dropped 4; count of bases not matched to a gene: 4. The germline CDR1 and CDR2 sequences are KGHSH and LQKENI. The CDR3 is 14 amino acids. CDR3 residues: CASSPQGAPYGYTF. In nucleotides, the CDR3 is TGTGCCAGCTCACCGCAGGGGGCCCCCTATGGCTACACCTTC.

As for this clone: A read error may produce the germline difference seen at one junction end. This rearrangement joins TRBV7-2 to TRBJ1-5, with a weak D call TRBD1 (6 bases). Germline CDR1 reads SGHTA; CDR2 reads FQGNSA. CDR3 length equals 15 residues. CDR3 nucleotides: TGTGTCAGCAGCTTTTCATACAGGGGCAATCAGCCCCAGCATTTT. It codes for CVSSFSYRGNQPQHF.

V gene TRBV7-2 combines with J gene TRBJ1-6, with D hard to call. Germline V CDR1 and CDR2: SGHTA, FQGNSA. Deletions cut 6 bases from V and 5 bases from J, with 11 bases between. The CDR3 extends over 14 amino acids. CDR3 DNA: TGTGCCAGCAGAACCGGGCTGGATAATTCACCCCTCCACTTT. This gives the protein CASRTGLDNSPLHF.

The chain employs TRBV2 and TRBJ1-5; D is perhaps TRBD1 (5 bases). Between the trimmed V and J ends, which lost 3 bases and 7 bases, there was a span of 25 bases. There are 18 residues in the CDR3. Per the germline V gene, CDR1 is SNHLY and CDR2 is FYNNEI. The CDR3 here is CASSDGLSSPSGRQPQHF. DNA of the CDR3: TGTGCCAGCAGTGATGGCCTTTCGAGCCCGTCAGGGCGACAGCCCCAGCATTTT.

The chain has TRBV11-3 and TRBJ2-6; 7 bases match TRBD1. In germline, CDR1 is SGHNT, CDR2 YENEEA. The CDR3 covers 16 residues. V shed 5 bases and J 0 bases; nucleotides not matched to a gene: 4. CDR3 sequence reads: CASSPWDSSGANVLTF. In DNA, the CDR3 is TGTGCCAGCAGCCCCTGGGACAGCTCTGGGGCCAACGTCCTGACTTTC.

V and J are TRBV4-3 and TRBJ1-2; D is unclear. Germline V lookup: CDR1 LGHNA, CDR2 YSLEER. The ends were cut back, 2 bases at V and 3 bases at J, with 10 bases in the middle. The CDR3 is 14 residues long. The CDR3 is CASSQSGWDYGYTF. Here the CDR3 DNA reads TGCGCCAGCAGCCAAAGTGGTTGGGACTATGGCTACACCTTC.

The genes are TRBV5-1 and TRBJ2-1; 13 bases map to TRBD2. Germline V gene sequence: CDR1 SGHRS, CDR2 YFSETQ. The V gene end was trimmed by 4 bases and the J gene end by 14 bases; junction bases not matched to a gene: 12. The length of the CDR3 is 15 residues. The CDR3 sequence is CASSLRTSGSLKEFF. The CDR3, as DNA: TGCGCCAGCAGCCTCCGGACTAGCGGGAGTTTAAAGGAGTTCTTC.

The V and J genes are TRBV27 and TRBJ1-5, with TRBD1 as a possible D gene (5 bases). CDR3 length equals 16 residues. Germline V lookup: CDR1 MNHEY, CDR2 SMNVEV (reference sequence). Trimming pared 0 bases from V and 4 bases from J, leaving 13 bases between. The CDR3 nucleotides are TGTGCCAGCAGTTTATCCCGGGGCTCAAATAATCAGCCCCAGCATTTT. Its translation is CASSLSRGSNNQPQHF.

The CDR3 region has the DNA TGTGCCAGCAGCTTAGATAGGACTTCAAATGAGCAGTTCTTC. It encodes CASSLDRTSNEQFF. The chain employs TRBV11-3 and TRBJ2-1; the D gene is possibly TRBD2 (5 bases). The CDR3 runs to 14 residues. The V gene lost 0 bases and the J gene lost 7 bases, with 10 bases spanning the gap. Germline assignment: CDR1 SGHNT and CDR2 YENEEA.

J is TRBJ1-1 and V is TRBV19, with a tentative D call TRBD1 (6 bases). This CDR3 comprises 14 residues. Germline CDR1 LNHDA, CDR2 SQIVND (reference sequence). Trimming cost V 3 bases and J 1 base, with 9 bases left between them. The DNA of the CDR3 is TGTGCCAGTAGTATCGGACAGTGGAACACTGAAGCTTTCTTT. Its translation: CASSIGQWNTEAFF. Looking up the rest from reference TRBV19 and TRBJ1-1 gives the full variable domain: DGGITQSPKYLFRKEGQNVTLSCEQNLNHDAMYWYRQDPGQGLRLIYYSQIVNDFQKGDIAEGYSVSREKKESFPLTVTSAQKNPTAFYLCASSIGQWNTEAFFGQGTRLTVV.